This entry concerns a single TCR beta chain. The antigen it recognizes is unknown. Per-nucleotide qualities are absent, and no much larger clonotype sits a single base away. The germline V gene (reference sequence) supplies CDR1 SEHNR and CDR2 FQNEAQ. Reading from cysteine to phenylalanine, the CDR3 counts 16 amino acids. Just CDR3 DNA is preserved here, 48 bases in frame from base 1. V lost 4 bases and J lost 3 bases; the stretch between them is 18 bases long. The CDR3 regions of human TCRbeta chains were analyzed by immunosequencing. As for how the authors treated the data: Repertoire TCRs were checked for matches against a reference library of SARS-CoV-2-specific TCRs that had been generated using the MIRA antigen-specificity platform. Breadth was defined as the fraction of unique TCRs that were SARS-CoV-2-associated. Depth was defined as the fraction of total T cells that were SARS-CoV-2-associated. Using the MIRA data, each spike-specific TCR was assigned both to the spike region to which the TCR was reactive and to a CD4 or CD8 class. Log10-transformed breadth and depth values were compared by one-way ANOVA with Sidak's multiple comparisons tests. TCRdb retrieved this table from immuneACCESS and kept in-frame rearrangements only. Not all clones are present; in checked studies, unresolved V genes account for under half, and no reason is known for the remainder. V, J and clone size reflect that table, while D and trimming were determined from the DNA. The sample table records 170,000 or so clones; around nine tenths of these occur just once. Less than 1.6% of the sample goes to the ten largest clones.

What the time point label conveys for this sample: baseline before first vaccination. Vaccinee samples came from UK trials COV001 and COV002, including a single-blind randomized controlled phase 2/3 trial of AZD1222 (ChAdOx1 nCoV-19) in healthy adults. For TCRbeta chain sequencing, PBMC samples were collected from trial participants at day 0 and at day 28 after the second dose. This record belongs to a study of T cell responses to AZD1222 COVID-19 vaccine (dated by TCRdb to the early 2020s). As for the study more broadly: AZD1222 recipients given second doses at about 4 weeks or at about 12 weeks were pooled, since spike-specific TCR depth and breadth were not found to differ between the two schedules. Trial participants were enrolled into age subgroups of 18-55, 56-69 and 70-plus years, which contained approximately 150, 30 and 60 TCR-sequenced participants, respectively. TCR sequencing covered 230 or so trial participants: 207 given two doses of AZD1222 and approximately 26 given two doses of MenACWY control vaccine. Points the paper makes about the study in general: Participants were mostly white British, with more females than males. The authors suggested clonal diversity may have been underestimated. The 56-69-year group was small, and its depth increase did not reach significance, likely because of low power. Conclusions about previously exposed vaccinees are limited because only six or seven AZD1222 recipients were SARS-CoV-2 seropositive at baseline. Nearly half of unique spike-specific TCRs reportedly recognized epitopes outside regions mutated in the B.1.351 and B.1.1.7 variants. Because no day 14 peak-response samples were available, repertoires were characterized only after the peak T cell response. Spike-specific TCR breadth and depth rose significantly after two AZD1222 doses compared with day 0 and with MenACWY recipients. The vaccine-associated CD4 TCRs covered the entire spike protein, and the dominant responses fell in regions 160-218 and 743-854.

In this chain, TRBV7-9 is recombined with TRBJ1-1; TRBD1 is perhaps the D gene, given 5 matching bases. This receptor was identified in an adult in good health. Sequenced here: peripheral blood, sampled on day 0 of AZD1222 vaccination. The DNA is TGTGCCAGCAGCTCGGATTCGAGGGGTTTTCACACTGAAGCTTTCTTT. This translates into CASSSDSRGFHTEAFF.